The entry that follows covers one TCR beta chain sequence. No conserved phenylalanine or tryptophan is present at the end of the CDR3, so a read error is the likely explanation. The DNA is omitted, as the CDR3 cannot be located on it reliably, and the CDR3 follows TCRdb's listing. This entry comes from a study of blood T cell repertoires in COVID-19. Looked up from germline, CDR1 is SGHDT and CDR2 is YYEEEE. The CDR3 is made up of 9 amino acids, end residues included. Clones were read by immunoSEQ multiplex PCR, and TCRdb kept only the in-frame ones, dropping some. The top ten hold 2% to 2.5% of the sample, which has 250,000 to 300,000 clones, 75% to 90% seen once.

This chain joins TRBV5-6 and TRBJ1-4; the table's D call of TRBD1 was not tested on the DNA. This TCR derives from a woman aged 45-59 years who had recovered from COVID-19. Sequenced: peripheral blood. CDR3 amino acids: CASSWGRVP.